What follows describes a single T cell receptor (beta chain). The antigen is undetermined. Only in-frame clones appear in the TCRdb table, and some are missing; sequencing was by immunoSEQ multiplex PCR. The sample shows 85,000 to 130,000 clones, over 70% of them seen only once. The CDR3 covers 15 residues. The ends were cut back, 3 bases at V and 0 bases at J, with 8 bases in the middle. Germline-derived CDR1 and CDR2 are MDHEN and SYDVKM. These data belong to a study of T cell responses to AZD1222 COVID-19 vaccine. Study-level points and caveats: Donors were chiefly white British, with a greater number of females, and clonal diversity was perhaps underestimated.

The receptor comes from an adult in good health. This chain links TRBV28 with TRBJ1-4; D gene unclear. The sample here was peripheral blood, taken on day 0 of AZD1222 vaccination. This CDR3 is CASSFSGPTNEKLFF. The CDR3 coding sequence is TGTGCCAGCAGTTTCAGCGGCCCAACTAATGAAAAACTGTTTTTT.